This T cell receptor beta chain was recovered during a study of molecular identifiers for immune sequencing clone quantification. One entry per CDR3 protein, called by TCRdb with MiXCR from the PCR reads. The table shows over 85,000 distinct CDR3 sequences, with about 23% occurring only once. Germline lookup yields CDR1 MNHEY and CDR2 SMNVEV (reference sequence). The CDR3 extends over 14 amino acids. V lost 7 bases, J lost 2 bases, and 11 bases lay in between. This clonotype was picked up a small number of times. Material: naive CD8+ T cells from blood, with Jurkat cell RNA spiked in. Specified subset: FACS-sorted CD8+CD4-CCR7+CD45RA+ naive T cells. The TCR was taken from a human donor in good health. Some libraries in this study had Jurkat cell RNA spiked in. This chain connects TRBV27 to TRBJ2-2, with D tentatively TRBD2 (6 bases). In DNA, the CDR3 is TGTGCCAGCATGAGGAGGGGAAACACCGGGGAGCTGTTTTTT. Residues: CASMRRGNTGELFF.